The 21 T cell receptor beta chains below all came from one sample that was sequenced in a study of T-cell memory formation after mild COVID-19. In TCRdb, the 5' RACE reads were re-called with MiXCR into one record per CDR3 protein. Among some 48,000 distinct CDR3 sequences, 27% were seen once, and the ten largest hold about 41%. Sequenced material: PBMCs or a T cell subset sorted from them (not recorded which). The receptor source for this set is a man aged 18 to 29 who had mild COVID-19 (a few samples of this study predate the infection). Cell type and time point are not known.

V and J are TRBV9 and TRBJ2-6; 7 bases fit TRBD1. Germline V gives CDR1 SGDLS, CDR2 YYNGEE. This CDR3 region has 15 residues. J was trimmed by 4 bases and V by 4 bases; bases with no gene match: 5. CDR3 region: CASSMTGTGANVLTF. Written as DNA, the CDR3 is TGTGCCAGCAGCATGACAGGGACCGGGGCCAACGTCCTGACTTTC.

The chain has TRBV7-2 and TRBJ2-3; the D call may be TRBD1 or TRBD2 (6 bases each). This CDR3 contains 17 residues. Trimming left V 5 bases short and J 2 bases short, with 20 bases between. Per the germline V gene, CDR1 is SGHTA and CDR2 is FQGNSA. DNA of the CDR3: TGTGCCAGCAGCCACGCCGCGACGGGGGCTTCCACAGATACGCAGTATTTT. Protein sequence: CASSHAATGASTDTQYF.

The chain uses TRBV7-9 and TRBJ1-5; D gene uncertain. Germline V gene data show CDR1 as SEHNR and CDR2 as FQNEAQ (reference sequence). The CDR3 consists of 14 residues. V shed 5 bases and J shed 0 bases, with 8 bases lying between them. CDR3 nucleotides: TGTGCCAGCAGCCGGACTGATAGCAATCAGCCCCAGCATTTT. Translation gives CASSRTDSNQPQHF.

This sequence joins TRBV7-8 and TRBJ2-5, with D hard to call. The germline gives CDR1 SGHVS, CDR2 FQNEAQ. The CDR3 has 14 residues. The V end lost 5 bases, the J end lost 1 base, and 11 bases lay between the germline ends. The CDR3 DNA is TGTGCCAGCAGCCCCCACTTGCTCCAAGAGACCCAGTACTTC. It codes for CASSPHLLQETQYF. Looking up the rest from reference TRBV7-8 and TRBJ2-5 gives the full variable domain: GAGVSQSPRYKVAKRGQDVALRCDPISGHVSLFWYQQALGQGPEFLTYFQNEAQLDKSGLPSDRFFAERPEGSVSTLKIQRTQQEDSAVYLCASSPHLLQETQYFGPGTRLLVL.

V and J are TRBV7-2 and TRBJ2-5, with 10 bases that match TRBD2. The CDR3 is 16 amino acids. Losses at the gene ends were 1 base for V and 5 bases for J; bases not matched to a gene: 7. The germline gives CDR1 SGHTA, CDR2 FQGNSA. CDR3 coding DNA: TGTGCCAGCAGCTTAGAAACTAGCGGGGAGTGGGAGACCCAGTACTTC. Translating gives CASSLETSGEWETQYF.

The V gene is TRBV4-3, the J gene TRBJ2-5, with 8 bases that match TRBD1. Germline V gives CDR1 LGHNA, CDR2 YSLEER. Germline trimming cut 0 bases from V and 5 bases from J; bases unmatched to any gene: 5. The CDR3 is made up of 15 amino acids. CDR3 bases: TGCGCCAGCAGCCAAGATCGGACAGGGTTTGAGACCCAGTACTTC. Protein: CASSQDRTGFETQYF.

The V and J genes are TRBV28 and TRBJ2-5, with TRBD1 matching over 10 bases. Germline V gene sequence: CDR1 MDHEN, CDR2 SYDVKM. The V gene end was trimmed by 3 bases and the J gene end by 4 bases; junction bases not matched to a gene: 5. This CDR3 has 15 residues. CDR3 region: CASSLDRGGGETQYF. CDR3 bases: TGTGCCAGCAGTTTGGACAGGGGGGGAGGAGAGACCCAGTACTTC.

This chain joins TRBV4-3 and TRBJ2-3; possible D gene TRBD1, 6 bases. The CDR3 consists of 14 residues. The germline CDR1 and CDR2 sequences are LGHNA and YSLEER. V lost 2 bases, J lost 4 bases, and 10 bases lay in between. Here the CDR3 reads CASSQTGFADTQYF. The CDR3 nucleotides are TGCGCCAGCAGCCAAACAGGGTTCGCAGATACGCAGTATTTT.

The chain couples TRBV27 to TRBJ2-7; D may be TRBD1 or TRBD2 (5 bases each). CDR3 length equals 14 residues. Per germline, CDR1 MNHEY and CDR2 SMNVEV (reference sequence). Trimming pared 5 bases from V and 2 bases from J, leaving 13 bases between. CDR3 sequence reads: CASSPFRGAYEQYV. Written as DNA, the CDR3 is TGTGCCAGCAGTCCCTTTCGAGGGGCCTACGAGCAGTACGTC.

V gene TRBV4-2 combines with J gene TRBJ1-5, with 7 bases fitting TRBD1. Germline lookup yields CDR1 LGHNA and CDR2 YNFKEQ. The CDR3 sequence is 15 residues long. V dropped 0 bases and J dropped 11; count of bases not matched to a gene: 10. The CDR3 protein is CASSQDGTANPAQHF. As DNA, the CDR3 is TGTGCCAGCAGCCAAGATGGGACAGCTAACCCAGCCCAGCATTTT.

This clonotype was seen ten or more times. This chain connects TRBV5-1 to TRBJ2-2; D remains unclear. Germline-derived CDR1 and CDR2 are SGHRS and YFSETQ. The CDR3 length is 16 residues. V was clipped by 0 bases and J by 6 bases, with 15 bases between them. The CDR3 coding sequence is TGCGCCAGCAGCTTGGAAGGTCAGGATCGCGCCGGGGAGCTGTTTTTT. It is translated as CASSLEGQDRAGELFF. Variable domain in full (rest from reference TRBV5-1 and TRBJ2-2): KAGVTQTPRYLIKTRGQQVTLSCSPISGHRSVSWYQQTPGQGLQFLFEYFSETQRNKGNFPGRFSGRQFSNSRSEMNVSTLELGDSALYLCASSLEGQDRAGELFFGEGSRLTVL.

The chain is built from TRBV20-1 and TRBJ2-7; D possibly uses TRBD1 or TRBD2 (5 bases each). Germline CDR1 is DFQATT and CDR2 is SNEGSKA (reference sequence). The length of the CDR3 is 13 residues. The V gene lost 6 bases and the J gene lost 0 bases, with 12 bases spanning the gap. The CDR3 is CSARGKSSYEQYF. In DNA form, the CDR3 reads TGCAGTGCGAGGGGCAAGAGCTCCTACGAGCAGTACTTC.

This clonotype was picked up a small number of times. The chain has TRBV4-1 and TRBJ2-1; 9 bases line up with TRBD2. The CDR3 consists of 14 residues. The junction had 2 bases not matched to a gene; V was cut back by 7 bases and J by 1 base. Germline CDR1 MGHRA, CDR2 YSYEKL. CDR3 sequence (DNA): TGCGCCAGCACTAGCGGGGTTTCCTACAATGAGCAGTTCTTC. This encodes CASTSGVSYNEQFF.

This chain joins TRBV12-3 or TRBV12-4 and TRBJ2-5, with D possibly being TRBD1 (6 bases). V was clipped by 8 bases and J by 10 bases, with 17 bases between them. CDR3 length equals 12 residues. Here the CDR3 DNA reads TGTGCCAGCGGGTTGGGGGCCGTCTTCCAGTACTTC. Residues: CASGLGAVFQYF.

V usage is TRBV20-1 and J usage is TRBJ2-3, with 10 bases aligning to TRBD1. Germline CDR1 and CDR2: DFQATT and SNEGSKA (reference sequence). The CDR3 runs 12 residues. V lost 6 bases, J lost 5 bases, and 2 bases stayed unmatched. The CDR3 protein is CSADRGQDTQYF. DNA of the CDR3: TGCAGTGCCGACAGGGGGCAAGATACGCAGTATTTT.

This chain joins TRBV24-1 and TRBJ2-2, with D uncertain. The length of the CDR3 is 12 residues. V was pared by 4 bases and J by 6 bases, with 5 bases between. Germline V gene data show CDR1 as KGHDR and CDR2 as SFDVKD. The CDR3 sequence is CATSDVPGELFF. CDR3 nucleotides: TGTGCCACCAGTGACGTACCCGGGGAGCTGTTTTTT.

This clonotype has just a few counts. The chain has TRBV27 and TRBJ1-1; D unresolved. The CDR3 is 15 residues long. Per the germline V gene, CDR1 is MNHEY and CDR2 is SMNVEV (reference sequence). The ends were cut back, 0 bases at V and 5 bases at J, with 13 bases in the middle. The CDR3 loop is CASSLSTNSWTEAFF. CDR3 coding DNA: TGTGCCAGCAGTTTATCGACCAATTCCTGGACTGAAGCTTTCTTT.

V is TRBV7-9 and J is TRBJ1-2; D is uncertain. V was clipped by 1 base and J by 8 bases, with 8 bases between them. The germline V gene has CDR1 SEHNR and CDR2 FQNEAQ (reference sequence). This CDR3 contains 12 residues. The CDR3 loop is CASSLEGQGYTF. DNA of the CDR3: TGTGCCAGCAGCTTAGAGGGCCAAGGCTACACCTTC.

This chain joins TRBV3-1 and TRBJ1-4; D gene unclear. The CDR3 covers 13 residues. The germline gives CDR1 LGHDT, CDR2 YNNKEL (reference sequence). V lost 4 bases and J lost 6, with 9 bases in between. The CDR3: CASSLKADEKLFF. The CDR3 DNA sequence: TGTGCCAGCAGCCTCAAGGCAGATGAAAAACTGTTTTTT.

The chain has TRBV7-2 and TRBJ2-7; tentatively, D is TRBD2 (6 bases). Trimming removed 6 bases from V and 5 bases from J, with 20 bases in between. This CDR3 contains 15 residues. Germline values: CDR1 SGHTA, CDR2 FQGNSA. The CDR3 DNA reads TGTGCCAGCAGGGAGGGATCCGGAGTAATGGACGAGCAGTACTTC. Protein product: CASREGSGVMDEQYF.

This clonotype came up many times. The rearrangement links TRBV7-2 to TRBJ2-1, with no clear D. V lost 3 bases and J 0 bases, leaving 12 bases between the germline ends. This CDR3 contains 16 residues. Per germline, CDR1 SGHTA and CDR2 FQGNSA. The DNA for the CDR3 is TGTGCCAGCAGCTTGCCGGCAGAAAGCTCCTACAATGAGCAGTTCTTC. It codes for CASSLPAESSYNEQFF. Full variable domain (rest looked up from reference TRBV7-2 and TRBJ2-1): GAGVSQSPSNKVTEKGKDVELRCDPISGHTALYWYRQSLGQGLEFLIYFQGNSAPDKSGLPSDRFSAERTGGSVSTLTIQRTQQEDSAVYLCASSLPAESSYNEQFFGPGTRLTVL.